Sequencing of this T cell receptor beta chain was carried out in a study of cytomegalovirus exposure and HLA in healthy donors. Germline V gene lookup returns CDR1 MDHEN and CDR2 SYDVKM. The CDR3 runs to 19 residues. General study findings and limits: The study put 150 to 200 TCR beta chains on its list as cytomegalovirus-associated.

The PCR contained 60 Vbeta and 13 Jbeta primers. Sequencing used immunoSEQ multiplex PCR; TCRdb keeps in-frame clones, though not all of them. The sample lists over 90,000 clones, 66% occurring once. To note about this clone: Its target is not known.

J is TRBJ2-5 and V is TRBV28; 13 nucleotides agree with TRBD2. The J call is doubtful: the DNA matches TRBJ2-7 better. The sequenced sample was PBMCs. The TCR was taken from a woman aged 45 to 65 in good health and CMV-seronegative. This chain's CDR3 is CASSWPTSGRAWAAYEQYF. CDR3 nucleotides: TGTGCCAGCAGTTGGCCCACTAGCGGGAGGGCCTGGGCGGCTTACGAGCAGTACTTC.